The next 19 T cell receptor beta chains were all read from a single sample in a study of siplizumab effects on memory and regulatory T cells. This table comes from immunoSEQ multiplex PCR, and its TCRdb copy is limited to in-frame clones, with some not included. The sample has some 110,000 clones, around 94% seen once. Sequencing was carried out using non-Treg CD4+ T cells sorted from blood. Receptor source: a human donor in good health.

The chain joins TRBV18 to TRBJ2-1, with D uncertain. V lost 5 bases to trimming and J lost 5 bases, with 7 bases between them. The CDR3 extends over 12 amino acids. CDR1 is KGHSH, CDR2 LQKENI, per germline. The chain's CDR3 is CASSGQDNEQFF. CDR3 DNA: TGTGCCAGCTCAGGGCAGGACAATGAGCAGTTCTTC.

This clone appeared a single time. The chain has TRBV4-1 and TRBJ2-5, with TRBD2 identical over 13 bases. CDR3 size: 18 residues. V gave up 2 bases and J gave up 1 base; unmatched junction bases: 7. Germline V CDR1 and CDR2: MGHRA, YSYEKL. This CDR3 is CASSQSTSGGTIQETQYF. The CDR3 coding sequence is TGCGCCAGCAGCCAATCGACTAGCGGGGGGACCATCCAAGAGACCCAGTACTTC.

V gene TRBV19 combines with J gene TRBJ1-3; no clear D gene. Trimming took off 3 bases at V and 0 bases at J, with 9 bases between the two ends. The CDR3 is made up of 15 amino acids. The germline V gene has CDR1 LNHDA and CDR2 SQIVND (reference sequence). The CDR3 sequence: CASSIYGSSGNTIYF. The DNA for the CDR3 is TGTGCCAGTAGTATTTACGGGAGCTCTGGAAACACCATATATTTT.

CDR3 amino acids: CASSPKGWGGEETQYF. CDR3 nucleotide sequence: TGTGCCAGTAGTCCCAAAGGTTGGGGGGGGGAAGAGACCCAGTACTTC. J is TRBJ2-5 and V is TRBV19; 7 bases line up with TRBD2. Germline V CDR1 and CDR2: LNHDA, SQIVND (reference sequence). The CDR3 extends over 16 amino acids. Losses at the gene ends were 5 bases for V and 3 bases for J; bases not matched to a gene: 12. Based on the CDR3 plus reference TRBV19 and TRBJ2-5, the full variable domain is DGGITQSPKYLFRKEGQNVTLSCEQNLNHDAMYWYRQDPGQGLRLIYYSQIVNDFQKGDIAEGYSVSREKKESFPLTVTSAQKNPTAFYLCASSPKGWGGEETQYFGPGTRLLVL.

This chain uses TRBV28 with TRBJ2-7, with 10 nucleotides matching TRBD2. V shed 5 bases and J 4 bases; nucleotides not matched to a gene: 14. CDR1 is MDHEN and CDR2 is SYDVKM in the germline V gene. CDR3 size: 17 residues. The CDR3: CASSLDAMPSGGYEQYF. DNA of the CDR3: TGTGCCAGCAGTCTGGACGCGATGCCTAGCGGGGGTTACGAGCAGTACTTC.

The rearrangement joins TRBV6-5 to TRBJ1-2; D gene uncertain. The CDR3 sequence is 14 residues long. The V end was cut by 4 bases, the J end by 1 base, with 10 bases between. Germline assignment: CDR1 MNHEY and CDR2 SVGAGI. CDR3 bases: TGTGCCAGCAGTTCAGGACTGAATAACTATGGCTACACCTTC. Protein product: CASSSGLNNYGYTF.

Concerning this clone: The same CDR3 also results from other DNA sequences found in this sample. This sequence joins TRBV6-5 and TRBJ2-5, with unresolved D. CDR1 is MNHEY and CDR2 is SVGAGI in the germline V gene. This CDR3 contains 12 residues. The V gene lost 0 bases and the J gene lost 2 bases, with 1 base spanning the gap. The CDR3 spells CASSYSQETQYF. The CDR3 bases are TGTGCCAGCAGTTACTCTCAAGAGACCCAGTACTTC.

This clone was recorded a few times. The genes are TRBV18 and TRBJ1-3; 10 bases align to TRBD1. Germline-derived CDR1 and CDR2 are KGHSH and LQKENI. Trimming took 4 bases from V and 3 from J; bases not matched to a gene: 6. This CDR3 is built from 16 residues. The CDR3 region is CASSQTGTGVGNTIYF. The CDR3 DNA is TGTGCCAGCTCACAGACCGGGACAGGGGTTGGAAACACCATATATTTT.

J is TRBJ1-5 and V is TRBV6-5; TRBD1 might be the D (6 bases). The CDR3 runs to 16 residues. V was trimmed by 4 bases and J by 4 bases, leaving 17 bases between them. Germline V gene lookup returns CDR1 MNHEY and CDR2 SVGAGI. The CDR3 is CASSFTQGALNQPQHF. The CDR3 nucleotides read TGTGCCAGCAGTTTTACACAGGGTGCCCTAAATCAGCCCCAGCATTTT.

This clone appeared a single time. The CDR3 DNA reads as TGTGCCATCAGTGAGGGACTAGCGGCCACAGATACGCAGTATTTT. Amino acids: CAISEGLAATDTQYF. The chain employs TRBV10-3 and TRBJ2-3, with 10 bases matching TRBD2. J gave up 2 bases and V 2 bases, and 1 base lay outside the gene matches. CDR1 and CDR2 from the germline V gene are ENHRY and SYGVKD. The CDR3 is made up of 15 amino acids.

CDR3 nucleotide sequence: TGCGCCAGCAGCGGGACACGGAACACTGAAGCTTTCTTT. This translates into CASSGTRNTEAFF. This chain uses TRBV10-1 with TRBJ1-1; the D gene is possibly TRBD1 (6 bases). There are 13 residues in the CDR3. The V gene's germline CDR1 is WNHNN and CDR2 SYGVQD (reference sequence). V gave up 6 bases and J gave up 1 base, with 9 bases separating them.

This clone was observed a single time. This chain links TRBV5-1 with TRBJ1-2, with D unresolved. The V end was cut by 0 bases, the J end by 4 bases, with 13 bases between. CDR3 length: 15 amino acids. Germline V gene data show CDR1 as SGHRS and CDR2 as YFSETQ. The CDR3 sequence: CASSLEAGSGYGYTF. DNA for the CDR3: TGCGCCAGCAGCTTGGAGGCGGGCTCGGGCTATGGCTACACCTTC. Based on the CDR3 plus reference TRBV5-1 and TRBJ1-2, the full variable domain is KAGVTQTPRYLIKTRGQQVTLSCSPISGHRSVSWYQQTPGQGLQFLFEYFSETQRNKGNFPGRFSGRQFSNSRSEMNVSTLELGDSALYLCASSLEAGSGYGYTFGSGTRLTVV.

The V gene is TRBV15, the J gene TRBJ1-5; D is perhaps TRBD1 (5 bases). V lost 4 bases and J 2 bases, leaving 6 bases between the germline ends. The CDR3 contains 13 residues. Germline assignment: CDR1 LNHNV and CDR2 YYDKDF (reference sequence). DNA for the CDR3: TGTGCCACCAGCATACAGGGCAATCAGCCCCAGCATTTT. Its protein product is CATSIQGNQPQHF.

The chain employs TRBV6-5 and TRBJ2-5; tentatively, D is TRBD2 (6 bases). CDR3 length: 13 residues. V dropped 6 bases and J dropped 5 bases, with 13 bases sitting between them. Germline V gene data show CDR1 as MNHEY and CDR2 as SVGAGI. CDR3 in amino acids: CASRRSGPETQYF. DNA for the CDR3: TGTGCCAGCAGACGCAGCGGGCCGGAGACCCAGTACTTC.

This sequence joins TRBV19 and TRBJ1-2; no reliable D call. This CDR3 comprises 15 residues. The V end was cut by 4 bases, the J end by 1 base, with 13 bases between. CDR1 LNHDA and CDR2 SQIVND come from the germline V gene (reference sequence). The CDR3 DNA reads as TGTGCCAGTAGTACTCTACCGGCCTTTAACTATGGCTACACCTTC. Translating gives CASSTLPAFNYGYTF. The complete variable domain, with remaining parts taken from reference TRBV19 and TRBJ1-2, reads DGGITQSPKYLFRKEGQNVTLSCEQNLNHDAMYWYRQDPGQGLRLIYYSQIVNDFQKGDIAEGYSVSREKKESFPLTVTSAQKNPTAFYLCASSTLPAFNYGYTFGSGTRLTVV.

V gene TRBV19 combines with J gene TRBJ1-2, with 9 bases that match TRBD1. CDR3 length equals 12 residues. In germline, CDR1 is LNHDA, CDR2 SQIVND (reference sequence). V dropped 10 bases and J dropped 8; count of bases not matched to a gene: 8. The CDR3 region is CATPGQGLGYTF. Here the CDR3 DNA reads TGTGCCACTCCGGGACAGGGCTTGGGCTACACCTTC.

J is TRBJ1-3 and V is TRBV5-1; D not resolved. The V gene lost 2 bases and the J gene lost 4 bases, with 16 bases spanning the gap. Per the germline V gene, CDR1 is SGHRS and CDR2 is YFSETQ. The CDR3 is made up of 16 amino acids. The CDR3 spells CASSLGLPRAGNTIYF. DNA for the CDR3: TGCGCCAGCAGCTTAGGGCTACCTCGGGCAGGAAACACCATATATTTT.

The chain carries TRBV7-9 and TRBJ1-3, with no clear D. Germline V gene sequence: CDR1 SEHNR, CDR2 FQNEAQ (reference sequence). The CDR3 loop spans 15 amino acids. Trimming left V 1 base short and J 6 bases short, with 13 bases between. The CDR3 loop reads CASSLGENFLNTIYF. The DNA of the CDR3 is TGTGCCAGCAGCTTAGGCGAGAACTTTCTAAACACCATATATTTT.

The chain recombines TRBV28 with TRBJ2-3; possibly TRBD1 or TRBD2 for D (5 bases each). Trimming stripped 2 bases from V and 14 bases from J, with 17 bases between. In germline, CDR1 is MDHEN, CDR2 SYDVKM. This CDR3 comprises 13 residues. The CDR3 reads CASSLDRGPRPYF. DNA for the CDR3: TGTGCCAGCAGTTTAGATCGGGGACCTCGACCGTATTTT.